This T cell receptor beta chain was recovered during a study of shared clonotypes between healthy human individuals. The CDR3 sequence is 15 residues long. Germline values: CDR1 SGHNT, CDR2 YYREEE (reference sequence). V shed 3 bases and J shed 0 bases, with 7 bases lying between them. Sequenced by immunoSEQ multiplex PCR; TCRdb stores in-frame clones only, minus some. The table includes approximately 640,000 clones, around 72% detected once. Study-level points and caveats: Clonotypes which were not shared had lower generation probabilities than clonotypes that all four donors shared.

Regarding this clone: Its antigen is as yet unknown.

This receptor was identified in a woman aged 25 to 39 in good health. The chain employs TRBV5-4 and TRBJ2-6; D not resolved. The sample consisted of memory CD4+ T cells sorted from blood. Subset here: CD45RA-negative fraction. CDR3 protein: CASSWAGSGANVLTF. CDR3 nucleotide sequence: TGTGCCAGCAGCTGGGCTGGCTCTGGGGCCAACGTCCTGACTTTC.